Listed below are T cell receptor beta chains from one sample, sequenced in a study of T-cell memory formation after mild COVID-19. One entry per CDR3 protein, called by TCRdb with MiXCR from the 5' RACE reads. In the table there are about 90,000 distinct CDR3 sequences, around 16% of which are singletons. The specimen sequenced was PBMCs or a T cell subset sorted from them (not recorded which). The receptors were gathered from a man aged 18-30 years who had mild COVID-19 (a few samples of this study predate the infection). Cell type and time point are not known. The CDR3 runs from the conserved cysteine through the conserved F or W. Each record gives: J gene, clone size, V gene, D gene, CDR3 DNA, CDR3 protein. The D gene is left open where the match is weak. Rows may omit the clone size; those that give it use once, few, many or a size class.

TRBJ2-7	few	TRBV4-1	.	TGCGCCAGCAGCCAAACGGATACCTACGAGCAGTACTTC	CASSQTDTYEQYF
TRBJ2-1	few	TRBV28	.	TGTGCCAGCAGTTTCCCCGGGGCCGGTTCGATCTTC	CASSFPGAGSIF
TRBJ2-3	.	TRBV4-1	.	TGCGCCAGCAGCCCCCTCGGTCAGGGCTTGACAGATACGCAGTATTTT	CASSPLGQGLTDTQYF
TRBJ2-5	.	TRBV6-5	TRBD1	TGTGCCAGCAGTCCATCTTGGACAGGCCAAGAGACCCAGTACTTC	CASSPSWTGQETQYF
TRBJ2-3	few	TRBV12-3/TRBV12-4	TRBD2	TGTGCCAGCAGTTTAGGGCGACTAGCGGGGGGAGATACGCAGTATTTT	CASSLGRLAGGDTQYF
TRBJ1-5	few	TRBV12-3/TRBV12-4	.	TGTGCCAGCATGAGTTTCCAGGGGAATCAGCCCCAGCATTTT	CASMSFQGNQPQHF
TRBJ1-2	.	TRBV5-1	TRBD1	TGCGCCAGCAGCTCCTTGGACAGGGGAGACCATAACTATGGCTACACCTTC	CASSSLDRGDHNYGYTF
TRBJ2-4	.	TRBV29-1	.	TGCAGCGTTGAAGAGGGGAACAAAAACATTCAGTACTTC	CSVEEGNKNIQYF
TRBJ1-2	few	TRBV4-3	.	TGCGCCAGCAGCCAAGTCCTGCAGAACTATGGCTACACCTTC	CASSQVLQNYGYTF
TRBJ1-2	.	TRBV29-1	.	TGCAGCGTTGAACTCGACTATGGCTACACCTTC	CSVELDYGYTF
TRBJ2-1	.	TRBV28	.	TGTGCCAGCAGTTTCTCGCTAGGCGCAAATGAGCAGTTCTTC	CASSFSLGANEQFF
TRBJ2-5	many	TRBV7-8	.	TGTGCCAGCAGCCTCCGGGACTCACAAGAGACCCAGTACTTC	CASSLRDSQETQYF
TRBJ2-1	few	TRBV9	TRBD2	TGTGCCACTAGCGGGGGCTTAAGCTCCTACAATGAGCAGTTCTTC	CATSGGLSSYNEQFF
TRBJ1-2	few	TRBV5-5	TRBD1	TGTGCCAGCAGCACGTGGACAGGGAACTATGGCTACACCTTC	CASSTWTGNYGYTF
TRBJ1-1	.	TRBV4-1	TRBD1	TGCGCCAGCAGCCCCGGACAGGGCTTTTTTACTGAAGCTTTCTTT	CASSPGQGFFTEAFF
TRBJ1-2	few	TRBV7-9	.	TGTGCCAGCAGCTTTCAGGGGACGGCCTATGGCTACACCTTC	CASSFQGTAYGYTF
TRBJ1-2	few	TRBV4-1	.	TGCGCCAGCAGCCAAGCCAACCGCGACACCTATGGCTACACCTTC	CASSQANRDTYGYTF
TRBJ1-1	.	TRBV4-1	.	TGCGCCAGCAGCCAAGGCGACGTGACACCCGTCTCGGAAGCTTTCTTT	CASSQGDVTPVSEAFF
TRBJ2-7	few	TRBV13	TRBD1	TGTGCCAGCGGCCCGACAGGGGGAAACGAGCAGTACTTC	CASGPTGGNEQYF
TRBJ2-2	few	TRBV7-2	TRBD2	TGTGCCAGCAGCTTAGAATGGCGGGGGGGCACCGGGGAGCTGTTTTTT	CASSLEWRGGTGELFF
TRBJ1-6	.	TRBV7-9	.	TGTGCCAGCAGCTCAGAGGAGTGGACCTTGGCCCTCCACTTT	CASSSEEWTLALHF
TRBJ2-1	.	TRBV11-2	.	TGTGCCAGCAGCACTTCGGGGGGCGGCTACAATGAGCAGTTCTTC	CASSTSGGGYNEQFF
TRBJ1-4	.	TRBV7-9	.	TGTGCCAGCAGCGCGGGACGTGAAAAACTGTTTTTT	CASSAGREKLFF
TRBJ2-5	.	TRBV7-2	TRBD2	TGTGCCAGCAGCGTAGGAGCGGGGGGGCCGCTAGAGACCCAGTACTTC	CASSVGAGGPLETQYF
TRBJ2-1	few	TRBV19	.	TGTGCCAGTAGTATCGCGGCCCTGGGGGCCAATGAGCAGTTCTTC	CASSIAALGANEQFF
TRBJ2-7	many	TRBV27	.	TGTGCCAGCAGTCAGGGGGGTGAGGTCTCCTACGAGCAGTACTTC	CASSQGGEVSYEQYF
TRBJ2-1	few	TRBV4-1	.	TGCGCCAGCAGCTCCCCGCTTGGGGGGCTCACCAATGAGCAGTTCTTC	CASSSPLGGLTNEQFF
TRBJ2-7	few	TRBV29-1	.	TGCAGCGTGATGCCCAGGGGATCCTACGAGCAGTACTTC	CSVMPRGSYEQYF
TRBJ2-1	many	TRBV7-6	TRBD2	TGTGCCAGCAGCCAGGGGACTAGCGGTTATCATGAGCAGTTCTTC	CASSQGTSGYHEQFF
TRBJ2-5	few	TRBV4-2	TRBD2	TGTGCCAGCAGCCAAGGCGGGGGGGTATCGGAGACCCAGTACTTC	CASSQGGGVSETQYF
TRBJ2-1	many	TRBV27	.	TGTGCCAGCAGTTTACGGGGGACAGCCTACAATGAGCAGTTCTTC	CASSLRGTAYNEQFF
TRBJ2-1	few	TRBV5-5	TRBD2	TGTGCCAGCAGTCACCCCGGGACTAGCGGGGGGAGCTCCTACAATGAGCAGTTCTTC	CASSHPGTSGGSSYNEQFF
TRBJ2-5	few	TRBV25-1	TRBD1	TGTGCCAGTAGGACAGGGATGGAGACCCAGTACTTC	CASRTGMETQYF
TRBJ2-1	few	TRBV9	.	TGTGCCAGCAGCGGGGGACTTGACAATGAGCAGTTCTTC	CASSGGLDNEQFF
TRBJ1-1	.	TRBV18	.	TGTGCCAGCTCACCGGGGTCCCTAGGGTATGAAGCTTTCTTT	CASSPGSLGYEAFF
TRBJ1-2	.	TRBV29-1	.	TGCAGCGTTGTGGTTCCAGGAGGGTATGGCTACACCTTC	CSVVVPGGYGYTF
TRBJ2-1	few	TRBV7-9	.	TGTGCCAGCAGCCCCAGTAAAAACAATGAGCAGTTCTTC	CASSPSKNNEQFF
TRBJ2-2	.	TRBV4-3	.	TGCGCCAGCAGCCCTCAGGGGGGCACCGGGGAGCTGTTTTTT	CASSPQGGTGELFF
TRBJ2-3	.	TRBV7-6	.	TGTGCCAGCAGCTTAGGATGGGGGGGCACAGATACGCAGTATTTT	CASSLGWGGTDTQYF
TRBJ2-5	.	TRBV11-3	TRBD2	TGTGCCAGCAGCCCGCCGACTAGCGGGGGGACGCAGACCCAGTACTTC	CASSPPTSGGTQTQYF
TRBJ2-2	few	TRBV7-9	.	TGTGCCAGCAGTGCCCTTGGGCCGCGGACCGGGGAGCTGTTTTTT	CASSALGPRTGELFF